This TCR beta chain was captured in a study of cytomegalovirus exposure and HLA in healthy donors. Researchers ran the PCR with 60 Vbeta and 13 Jbeta primers. TCRdb's copy holds only in-frame clones and misses some; the assay was immunoSEQ multiplex PCR. The sample lists about 100,000 clones; roughly 75% were seen once. There are 15 residues in the CDR3. Trimming at V came to 5 bases and at J to 4 bases, leaving 3 bases not matched to a gene. Germline V gives CDR1 SGHVS, CDR2 FQNEAQ. The sequencing sample was made of PBMCs. The receptor was derived from a woman in her sixties or seventies in good health and CMV-seronegative. The gene calls are TRBV7-8 and TRBJ2-7; 15 bases are a match to TRBD2. The CDR3 region has the DNA TGTGCCAGCAGCACGGGGACTAGCGGGGGGTACGAGCAGTACTTC. Amino acids: CASSTGTSGGYEQYF.